These 5 T cell receptor beta chains originate from one sample sequenced in a study of tissue T cells after allogeneic stem cell transplantation. Time point of the sample: mouse harvest day 7 after allogeneic transplant. The graft held 10^6 splenic CD5+ T cells and 10^7 T-cell-depleted bone marrow cells. Libraries were prepared by immunoSEQ multiplex PCR; TCRdb keeps only in-frame clonotypes and omits some of them. This table has around 8,700 clones, around 40% appearing once. Sequencing used skin. The receptors were gathered from a female BALB/c mouse given C57BL/6 T cells with graft-versus-host disease after an allogeneic hematopoietic cell transplant.

Worth noting for this clone: Gene names and germline refer to mouse. The CDR3 end falls 1 residue outside the read, so it is completed with the germline J gene. This chain uses TRBV12-1 with TRBJ2-2; TRBD2 matches at 13 bases. V was pared by 4 bases and J by 2 bases, with 3 bases of the junction left unmatched. Germline values: CDR1 SGHSN, CDR2 HYEKVE. The CDR3 is 16 residues long. The sequenced CDR3 bases are TGTGCCAGCTCCAGGGACTGGGGGGGGAACACCGGGCAGCTCTAC. It yields the protein CASSRDWGGNTGQLY. In full, the CDR3 is CASSRDWGGNTGQLYF.

Note on this clone: Germline and genes: mouse. The CDR3 region is CASSLGTGRTGNTLYF. CDR3 DNA, as far as it was read: TGTGCCAGCAGCTTAGGGACAGGGAGGACTGGAAATACGCTCTAT. The J gene is TRBJ1-3, the V gene TRBV3; 8 bases fit TRBD1. The CDR3 is cut off 1 residue early in the read; its end comes from the germline J gene. V lost 1 base and J lost 2; bases outside the gene matches: 4. Germline V CDR1 and CDR2: SNHLY, FYNGKV (reference sequence). The CDR3 consists of 16 residues.

Remarks on this clone: All gene names here are mouse names. With the read ending 1 residue before the CDR3 end, the germline J gene is used to fill in that end. This chain links TRBV19 with TRBJ1-2, with D possibly TRBD1 on 6 matching bases. This CDR3 comprises 15 residues. Trimming cost V 1 base and J 1 base, with 11 bases left between them. The germline gives CDR1 FNHDT, CDR2 SITEND (reference sequence). CDR3 sequence: CASSIRAGENSDYTF. CDR3 bases read: TGTGCCAGCAGTATAAGGGCAGGGGAAAACTCCGACTACACC.

This clone was seen more than once but under ten times. Each gene name is a mouse one. The read halts 1 residue ahead of the CDR3 end, with the missing end drawn from the germline J gene. J is TRBJ2-7 and V is TRBV15, with D maybe TRBD1 (6 bases). Looked up from germline, CDR1 is SGHND and CDR2 is FRSKSL. The ends were cut back, 5 bases at V and 3 bases at J, with 11 bases in the middle. The CDR3 has 13 amino acids. CDR3 DNA, as far as it was read: TGTGCCAGCAGTACCGGGACAAACTATGAACAGTAC. This gives the protein CASSTGTNYEQY. The entire CDR3 sequence reads CASSTGTNYEQYF.

This clone is judged medium-sized (0.01 to 0.1%). Gene labels here are mouse ones. The CDR3 is CASSLMVSNERLFF. The CDR3 DNA, read in part, is TGTGCAAGCAGCTTAATGGTTTCCAACGAAAGATTATTT. The chain uses TRBV16 and TRBJ1-4; D not resolved. From the germline J gene comes the end of the CDR3, since the read stops 1 residue before it. Germline V gives CDR1 SGHSA, CDR2 FRNQAP. There are 14 residues in the CDR3. Between the trimmed V and J ends, which lost 2 bases and 0 bases, there was a span of 4 bases.